Each of the 22 T cell receptor beta chains below was sequenced from the same sample in a study of T cell responses to AZD1222 COVID-19 vaccine. The method was immunoSEQ multiplex PCR; TCRdb's version includes in-frame clones alone and lacks a portion of them. This sample yields about 88,000 clones, of which roughly nine tenths are seen a single time; 3.7% belongs to the top ten. The input for sequencing was peripheral blood, taken on day 0 of AZD1222 vaccination. The receptor source for this set is an adult in good health.

The chain uses TRBV5-6 and TRBJ2-5; 8 bases match TRBD2. V trimming: 4 bases; J trimming: 7 bases; junction bases outside the gene matches: 15. Germline values: CDR1 SGHDT, CDR2 YYEEEE. This CDR3 spans 16 amino acids. CDR3 sequence (DNA): TGTGCCAGCAGCGGAAGCTCGGGACTAGTTTACGTGACCCAGTACTTC. Amino acids: CASSGSSGLVYVTQYF.

The rearrangement joins TRBV12-3 or TRBV12-4 to TRBJ1-3; D is uncertain. V was shortened by 3 bases and J by 11 bases, with 8 bases between the two germline ends. The CDR3 is made up of 11 amino acids. CDR3 protein: CASSFWGPIYF. CDR3 DNA sequence: TGTGCCAGCAGTTTCTGGGGTCCCATATATTTT.

The genes are TRBV6-5 and TRBJ1-1; D might be TRBD1 (5 bases). The V gene lost 5 bases and the J gene lost 6 bases, with 10 bases spanning the gap. The CDR3 runs 12 residues. Germline V gene sequence: CDR1 MNHEY, CDR2 SVGAGI. The CDR3 here is CASSRGGAEAFF. For the CDR3, the DNA is TGTGCCAGCAGTAGGGGAGGAGCTGAAGCTTTCTTT.

The chain joins TRBV9 to TRBJ2-3; 9 bases match TRBD2. The ends lost 5 bases at V and 4 bases at J; junction bases unmatched: 8. The CDR3 has 15 amino acids. The germline V gene has CDR1 SGDLS and CDR2 YYNGEE. Written as DNA, the CDR3 is TGTGCCAGCAGTCCTGGACTAGCGCGGGCAGATACGCAGTATTTT. Its translation is CASSPGLARADTQYF.

The chain employs TRBV2 and TRBJ2-3, with a tentative D call TRBD2 (7 bases). The CDR3 is 16 amino acids. The ends were cut back, 7 bases at V and 6 bases at J, with 23 bases in the middle. Germline CDR1 and CDR2: SNHLY and FYNNEI. The CDR3 loop is CASTSPAGAGTDTQYF. The CDR3 DNA reads as TGTGCCAGCACCTCACCTGCGGGGGCGGGAACGGATACGCAGTATTTT.

This clone appeared once. V usage is TRBV5-8 and J usage is TRBJ1-6, with D possibly TRBD1 on 5 matching bases. Germline V CDR1 and CDR2: SGHTS, YDEGEE. Trimming stripped 4 bases from V and 4 bases from J, with 18 bases between. The CDR3 is made up of 17 amino acids. The CDR3 region has the DNA TGTGCCAGCAGCGCCGGACGGACATTTAAATATAATTCACCCCTCCACTTT. This encodes CASSAGRTFKYNSPLHF.

V gene TRBV7-2 combines with J gene TRBJ1-1; D perhaps matches TRBD1 (6 bases). Per germline, CDR1 SGHTA and CDR2 FQGNSA. CDR3 length: 12 residues. With 10 bases removed from V and 12 bases from J, the gap between germline ends came to 21 bases. The CDR3 loop is CATGRIGGRPFF. Here the CDR3 DNA reads TGTGCCACGGGCAGGATCGGGGGCAGGCCTTTCTTT.

This clone is a singleton in its sample. This chain links TRBV5-6 with TRBJ2-2; D is tentatively TRBD1 or TRBD2 (5 bases each). Germline V CDR1 and CDR2: SGHDT, YYEEEE. Trimming cost V 4 bases and J 1 base, with 17 bases left between them. The CDR3 is 17 amino acids. The CDR3 region is CASSRGTSRLNTGELFF. The CDR3 DNA reads as TGTGCCAGCAGCCGGGGCACCTCCCGATTGAACACCGGGGAGCTGTTTTTT.

The chain has TRBV2 and TRBJ2-5; D may be TRBD2 (7 bases). Looked up from germline, CDR1 is SNHLY and CDR2 is FYNNEI. The CDR3 covers 14 residues. Trimming took 8 bases from V and 5 from J, leaving 18 bases between them. CDR3 sequence: CASGGGGFGETQYF. The CDR3 bases are TGTGCCAGCGGGGGAGGGGGTTTTGGGGAGACCCAGTACTTC. Variable domain in full (rest from reference TRBV2 and TRBJ2-5): EPEVTQTPSHQVTQMGQEVILRCVPISNHLYFYWYRQILGQKVEFLVSFYNNEISEKSEIFDDQFSVERPDGSNFTLKIRSTKLEDSAMYFCASGGGGFGETQYFGPGTRLLVL.

This chain links TRBV7-9 with TRBJ2-1; TRBD2 matches 11 bases. This CDR3 contains 16 residues. J gave up 5 bases and V 5 bases, and 8 bases lay outside the gene matches. Germline-derived CDR1 and CDR2 are SEHNR and FQNEAQ (reference sequence). Here the CDR3 reads CASSLRLAGTNNEQFF. The CDR3 nucleotides are TGTGCCAGCAGCCTAAGACTAGCGGGAACCAACAATGAGCAGTTCTTC.

This chain uses TRBV5-1 with TRBJ2-3, with 15 positions matching TRBD2. Germline V gene data show CDR1 as SGHRS and CDR2 as YFSETQ. The CDR3 is 16 amino acids. The V segment lost 4 bases and the J segment 4 bases; nucleotides outside the gene matches: 4. The CDR3 region has the DNA TGCGCCAGCAGCATCGGGACTAGCGGGGGGCCAGATACGCAGTATTTT. It encodes CASSIGTSGGPDTQYF.

The chain has TRBV4-3 and TRBJ2-7; 9 nucleotides match TRBD1. Germline CDR1 reads LGHNA; CDR2 reads YSLEER. The trim removed 4 bases at V and 1 base at J, leaving 11 bases unmatched. This CDR3 comprises 17 residues. The CDR3 loop reads CASSPDLSGTGSYEQYF. The CDR3 coding sequence is TGCGCCAGCAGCCCAGACCTTTCCGGGACAGGGTCCTACGAGCAGTACTTC.

This clone was recorded only once. The chain carries TRBV19 and TRBJ1-2, with D hard to call. There are 13 residues in the CDR3. The ends were cut back, 1 base at V and 4 bases at J, with 7 bases in the middle. Germline V gene data show CDR1 as LNHDA and CDR2 as SQIVND (reference sequence). The CDR3 spells CASSIAGVYGYTF. The CDR3 DNA reads TGTGCCAGTAGTATAGCAGGAGTCTATGGCTACACCTTC.

The chain recombines TRBV6-1 with TRBJ1-1; D perhaps matches TRBD1 (5 bases). V lost 2 bases to trimming and J lost 6 bases, with 13 bases between them. The CDR3 covers 14 residues. The V gene's germline CDR1 is MNHNS and CDR2 SASEGT. CDR3 nucleotides: TGTGCCAGCAGTGAAACAGGTTGGCGGGCTGAAGCTTTCTTT. This sequence encodes CASSETGWRAEAFF.

Written as DNA, the CDR3 is TGTGCCAGCAGTTACTCGGACAGGGGGACAGATACGCAGTATTTT. It translates to CASSYSDRGTDTQYF. The chain joins TRBV6-6 to TRBJ2-3, with 10 bases aligning to TRBD1. The germline gives CDR1 MNHNY, CDR2 SVGAGI (reference sequence). The CDR3 runs 15 residues. V shed 0 bases, J shed 3 bases, and the junction held 0 bases outside the gene matches.

The chain uses TRBV18 and TRBJ2-1; 9 bases fit TRBD1. Germline assignment: CDR1 KGHSH and CDR2 LQKENI. The ends lost 6 bases at V and 0 bases at J; junction bases unmatched: 12. The CDR3 runs 18 residues. The CDR3 nucleotides read TGTGCCAGCTCCCCTACCGCGACAGGGGGAGGCTCCTACAATGAGCAGTTCTTC. Its protein is CASSPTATGGGSYNEQFF.

The rearrangement uses TRBV7-9 and TRBJ2-5, with 8 bases fitting TRBD1. Germline trimming cut 6 bases from V and 5 bases from J; bases unmatched to any gene: 14. This CDR3 is built from 16 residues. Germline assignment: CDR1 SEHNR and CDR2 FQNEAQ (reference sequence). This chain's CDR3 is CASRRGQGGDEETQYF. The CDR3 coding sequence is TGTGCCAGCAGAAGAGGACAGGGTGGGGATGAGGAGACCCAGTACTTC.

The rearrangement joins TRBV2 to TRBJ2-5; TRBD2 is a possible D gene (6 bases). Germline V gene lookup returns CDR1 SNHLY and CDR2 FYNNEI. The V gene lost 0 bases and the J gene lost 5 bases, with 16 bases spanning the gap. The CDR3 has 16 residues. The CDR3 loop reads CASSEAAGRGPETQYF. CDR3 DNA: TGTGCCAGCAGTGAAGCGGCGGGGCGGGGTCCGGAGACCCAGTACTTC.

The V and J genes are TRBV15 and TRBJ1-4; TRBD1 matches 7 bases. CDR1 and CDR2 from the germline V gene are LNHNV and YYDKDF (reference sequence). The length of the CDR3 is 16 residues. Germline trimming cut 4 bases from V and 4 bases from J; bases unmatched to any gene: 9. CDR3 sequence reads: CATSKGAGRFNEKLFF. The CDR3 coding sequence is TGTGCCACCAGCAAGGGGGCCGGGAGGTTTAATGAAAAACTGTTTTTT.

The CDR3 reads CASSYTGEQYF. In DNA, the CDR3 is TGTGCCAGCAGTTACACGGGGGAGCAGTATTTT. The genes are TRBV6-5 and TRBJ2-3; D perhaps matches TRBD2 (6 bases). The germline V and J ends were trimmed by 2 bases and 11 bases, with 8 bases remaining between them. CDR3 size: 11 residues. Looked up from germline, CDR1 is MNHEY and CDR2 is SVGAGI.

This chain links TRBV14 with TRBJ2-3; tentative D call: TRBD2 (5 bases). Trimming left V 7 bases short and J 0 bases short, with 17 bases between. Germline assignment: CDR1 SGHDN and CDR2 FVKESK. This CDR3 comprises 16 residues. CDR3 region: CASTPAGFSSTDTQYF. CDR3 nucleotides: TGTGCCAGCACGCCGGCGGGTTTTTCTAGCACAGATACGCAGTATTTT.

This clone was detected a few times. V and J are TRBV19 and TRBJ1-4; D possibly corresponds to TRBD1 (5 bases). V was pared by 5 bases and J by 5 bases, with 27 bases between. This CDR3 region has 19 residues. The germline V gene encodes CDR1 LNHDA and CDR2 SQIVND (reference sequence). The CDR3: CASSVGPPYGDLRNEKLFF. In nucleotides, the CDR3 is TGTGCCAGTAGTGTGGGACCCCCTTATGGGGACCTGCGGAATGAAAAACTGTTTTTT.